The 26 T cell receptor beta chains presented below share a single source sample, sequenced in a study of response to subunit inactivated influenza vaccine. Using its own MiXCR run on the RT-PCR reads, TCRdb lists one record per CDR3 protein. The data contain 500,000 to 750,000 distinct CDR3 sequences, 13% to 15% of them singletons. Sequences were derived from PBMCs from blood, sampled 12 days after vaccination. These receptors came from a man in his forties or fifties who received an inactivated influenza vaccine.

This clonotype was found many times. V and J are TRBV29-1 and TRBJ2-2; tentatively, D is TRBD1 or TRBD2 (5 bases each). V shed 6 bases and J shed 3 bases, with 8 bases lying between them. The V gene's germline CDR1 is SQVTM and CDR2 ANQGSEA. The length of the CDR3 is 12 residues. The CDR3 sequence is CSVRGDTGELFF. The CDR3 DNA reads TGCAGCGTGAGGGGAGACACCGGGGAGCTGTTTTTT.

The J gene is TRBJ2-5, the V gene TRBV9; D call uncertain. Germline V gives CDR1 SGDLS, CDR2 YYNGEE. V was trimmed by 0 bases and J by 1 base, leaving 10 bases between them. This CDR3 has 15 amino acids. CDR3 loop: CASSVGSSSQETQYF. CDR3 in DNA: TGTGCCAGCAGCGTAGGAAGTAGCAGCCAAGAGACCCAGTACTTC.

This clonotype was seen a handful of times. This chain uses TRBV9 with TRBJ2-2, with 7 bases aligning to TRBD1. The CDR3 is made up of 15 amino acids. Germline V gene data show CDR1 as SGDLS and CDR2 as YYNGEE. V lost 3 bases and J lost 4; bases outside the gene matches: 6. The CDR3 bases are TGTGCCAGCAGCGAGACACAGGGGTCCACCGGGGAGCTGTTTTTT. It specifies CASSETQGSTGELFF.

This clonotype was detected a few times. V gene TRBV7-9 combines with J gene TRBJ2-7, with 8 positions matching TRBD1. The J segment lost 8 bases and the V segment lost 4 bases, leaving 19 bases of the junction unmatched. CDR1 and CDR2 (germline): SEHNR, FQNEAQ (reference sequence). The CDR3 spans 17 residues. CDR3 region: CASSSGSTGALRSKQYF. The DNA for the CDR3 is TGTGCCAGCAGCTCAGGCTCGACAGGGGCGCTAAGGTCCAAGCAGTACTTC.

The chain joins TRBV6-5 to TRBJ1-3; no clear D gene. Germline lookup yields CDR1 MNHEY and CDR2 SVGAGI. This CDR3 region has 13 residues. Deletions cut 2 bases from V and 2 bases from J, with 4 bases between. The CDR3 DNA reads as TGTGCCAGCAGTTACGGTACTGGAAACACCATATATTTT. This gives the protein CASSYGTGNTIYF.

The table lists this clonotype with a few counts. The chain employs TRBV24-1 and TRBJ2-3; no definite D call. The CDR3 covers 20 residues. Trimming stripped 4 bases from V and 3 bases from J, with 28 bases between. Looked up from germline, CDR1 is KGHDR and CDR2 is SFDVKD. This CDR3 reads CATSEPFSPSSSFPTDTQYF. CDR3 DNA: TGTGCCACCAGTGAGCCCTTTTCCCCGAGCAGCTCTTTTCCTACAGATACGCAGTATTTT.

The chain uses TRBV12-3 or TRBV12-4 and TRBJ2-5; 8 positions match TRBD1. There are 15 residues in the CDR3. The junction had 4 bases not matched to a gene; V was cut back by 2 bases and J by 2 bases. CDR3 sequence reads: CASSLWDRPQETQYF. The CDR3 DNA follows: TGTGCCAGCAGTTTATGGGACAGGCCGCAAGAGACCCAGTACTTC.

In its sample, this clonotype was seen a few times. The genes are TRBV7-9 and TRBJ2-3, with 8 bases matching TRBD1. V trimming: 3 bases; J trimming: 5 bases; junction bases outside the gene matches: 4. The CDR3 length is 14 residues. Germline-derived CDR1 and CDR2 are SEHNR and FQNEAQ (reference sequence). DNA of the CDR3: TGTGCCAGCAGCTTTTTCGACAGGGGAGATACGCAGTATTTT. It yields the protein CASSFFDRGDTQYF.

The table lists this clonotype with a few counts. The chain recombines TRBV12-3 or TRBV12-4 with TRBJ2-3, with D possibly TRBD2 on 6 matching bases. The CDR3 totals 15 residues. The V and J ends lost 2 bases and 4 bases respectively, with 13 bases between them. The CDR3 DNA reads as TGTGCCAGCAGTTTATGGAGGGAGAAGGCAGATACGCAGTATTTT. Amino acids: CASSLWREKADTQYF.

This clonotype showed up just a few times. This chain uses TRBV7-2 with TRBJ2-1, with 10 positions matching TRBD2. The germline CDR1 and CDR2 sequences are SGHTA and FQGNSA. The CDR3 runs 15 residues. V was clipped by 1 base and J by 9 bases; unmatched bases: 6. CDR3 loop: CASSLDSGRGLEQFF. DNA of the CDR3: TGTGCCAGCAGCTTAGACAGCGGGAGGGGGCTTGAGCAGTTCTTC.

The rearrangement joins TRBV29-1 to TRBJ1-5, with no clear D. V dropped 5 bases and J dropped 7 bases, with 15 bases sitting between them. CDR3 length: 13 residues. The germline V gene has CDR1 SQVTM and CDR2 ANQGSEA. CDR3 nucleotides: TGCAGCGTTATGGAGGGTTCGGGACAGCCCCAGCATTTT. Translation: CSVMEGSGQPQHF.

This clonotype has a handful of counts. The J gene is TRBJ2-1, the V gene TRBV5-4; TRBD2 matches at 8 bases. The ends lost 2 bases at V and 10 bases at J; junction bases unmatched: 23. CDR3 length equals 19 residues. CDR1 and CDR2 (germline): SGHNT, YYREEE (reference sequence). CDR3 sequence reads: CASSFGTFFQGDGGREQFF. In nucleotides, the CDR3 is TGTGCCAGCAGCTTCGGGACATTTTTTCAGGGCGATGGCGGGAGGGAGCAGTTCTTC.

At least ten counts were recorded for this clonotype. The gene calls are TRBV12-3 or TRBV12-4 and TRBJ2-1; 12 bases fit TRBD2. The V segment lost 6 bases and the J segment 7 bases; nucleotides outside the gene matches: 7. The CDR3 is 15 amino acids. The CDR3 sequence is CASSSASGGGNEQFF. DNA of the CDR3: TGTGCCAGCAGCTCCGCTAGCGGGGGGGGGAATGAGCAGTTCTTC.

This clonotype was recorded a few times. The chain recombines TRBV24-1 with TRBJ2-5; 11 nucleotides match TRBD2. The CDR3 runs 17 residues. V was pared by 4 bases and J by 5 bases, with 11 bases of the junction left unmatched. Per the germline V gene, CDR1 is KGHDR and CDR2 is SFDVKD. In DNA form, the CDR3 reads TGTGCCACCAGTGACCCCGGGACTAGCGGACCGTGGGAGACCCAGTACTTC. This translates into CATSDPGTSGPWETQYF.

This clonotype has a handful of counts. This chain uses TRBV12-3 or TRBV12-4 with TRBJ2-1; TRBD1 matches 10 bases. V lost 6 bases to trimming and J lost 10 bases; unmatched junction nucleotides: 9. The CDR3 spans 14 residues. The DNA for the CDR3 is TGTGCCAGCAGGTTGGGGACAGGGGTCGTCGAGCAGTTCTTC. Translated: CASRLGTGVVEQFF.

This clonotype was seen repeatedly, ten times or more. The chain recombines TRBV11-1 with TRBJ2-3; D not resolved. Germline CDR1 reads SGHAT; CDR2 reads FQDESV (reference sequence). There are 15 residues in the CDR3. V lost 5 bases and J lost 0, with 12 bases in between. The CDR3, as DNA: TGTGCCAGCAGCCTCCGGACGATTAGCACAGATACGCAGTATTTT. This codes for CASSLRTISTDTQYF.

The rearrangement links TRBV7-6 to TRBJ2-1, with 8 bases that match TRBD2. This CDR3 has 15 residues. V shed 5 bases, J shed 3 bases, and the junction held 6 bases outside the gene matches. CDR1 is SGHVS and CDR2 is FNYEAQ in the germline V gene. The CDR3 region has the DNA TGTGCCAGCAGCCCCGGGGGGGCCTTCTACAATGAGCAGTTCTTC. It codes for CASSPGGAFYNEQFF.

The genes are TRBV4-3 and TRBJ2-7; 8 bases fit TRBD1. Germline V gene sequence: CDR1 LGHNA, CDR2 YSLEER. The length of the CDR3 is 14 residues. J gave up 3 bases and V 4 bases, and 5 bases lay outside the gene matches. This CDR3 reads CASSRFDRGYEQYF. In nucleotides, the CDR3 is TGCGCCAGCAGCCGATTCGACAGGGGCTACGAGCAGTACTTC.

The CDR3 region has the DNA TGTGCCAGCAGTTCCTACAGGGGTGGCTACACCTTC. Translating gives CASSSYRGGYTF. The rearrangement uses TRBV6-6 and TRBJ1-2; 7 bases are a match to TRBD1. The CDR3 runs to 12 residues. Germline CDR1 is MNHNY and CDR2 is SVGAGI (reference sequence). Trimming cost V 4 bases and J 7 bases; bases outside gene matches: 3.

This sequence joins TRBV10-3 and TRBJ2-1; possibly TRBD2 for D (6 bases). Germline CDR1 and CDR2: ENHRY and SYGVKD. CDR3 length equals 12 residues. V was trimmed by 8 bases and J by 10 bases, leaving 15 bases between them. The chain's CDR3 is CAIQGSGAEQFF. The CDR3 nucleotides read TGTGCCATCCAGGGTTCGGGAGCGGAGCAGTTCTTC.

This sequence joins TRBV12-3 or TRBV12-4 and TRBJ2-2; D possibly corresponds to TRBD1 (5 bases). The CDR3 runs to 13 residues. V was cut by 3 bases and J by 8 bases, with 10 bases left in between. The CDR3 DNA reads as TGTGCCAGCAGTTTTTCAGGGTTTGGGGAGCTGTTTTTT. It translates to CASSFSGFGELFF.

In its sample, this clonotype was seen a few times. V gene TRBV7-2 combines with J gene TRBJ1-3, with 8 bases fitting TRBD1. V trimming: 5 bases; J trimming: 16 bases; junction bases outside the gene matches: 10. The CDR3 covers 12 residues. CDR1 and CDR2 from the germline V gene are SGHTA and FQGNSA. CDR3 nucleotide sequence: TGTGCCAGCAGCCAAACGGGGACAGGATCTTATTTT. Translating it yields CASSQTGTGSYF. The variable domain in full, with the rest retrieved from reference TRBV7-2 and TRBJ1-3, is GAGVSQSPSNKVTEKGKDVELRCDPISGHTALYWYRQSLGQGLEFLIYFQGNSAPDKSGLPSDRFSAERTGGSVSTLTIQRTQQEDSAVYLCASSQTGTGSYFGEGSWLTVV.

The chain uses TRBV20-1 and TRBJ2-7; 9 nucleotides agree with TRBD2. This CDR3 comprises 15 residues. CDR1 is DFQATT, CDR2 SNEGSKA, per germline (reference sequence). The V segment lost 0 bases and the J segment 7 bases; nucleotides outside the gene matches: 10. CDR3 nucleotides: TGCAGTGCTAGAGATTGGCTAGCGGGGCCGGGGGAGCAGTACTTC. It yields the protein CSARDWLAGPGEQYF.

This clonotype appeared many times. This CDR3 is CASSLEAAYYGYTF. For the CDR3, the DNA is TGCGCCAGCAGCTTGGAGGCAGCCTACTATGGCTACACCTTC. The chain combines TRBV5-1 with TRBJ1-2; no definite D call. The germline V gene has CDR1 SGHRS and CDR2 YFSETQ. The CDR3 is 14 residues long. Trimming shortened V by 0 bases and J by 3 bases, and 9 bases separated the two germline ends.

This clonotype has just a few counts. The CDR3 region is CASHLSGGYGKNIQYF. The CDR3 DNA follows: TGTGCCAGCCATCTCTCGGGGGGTTACGGCAAAAACATTCAGTACTTC. The chain is built from TRBV18 and TRBJ2-4; 7 nucleotides match TRBD2. Per the germline V gene, CDR1 is KGHSH and CDR2 is LQKENI. Unmatched junction bases numbered 13, after V lost 8 bases and J lost 3 bases. The CDR3 has 16 amino acids.

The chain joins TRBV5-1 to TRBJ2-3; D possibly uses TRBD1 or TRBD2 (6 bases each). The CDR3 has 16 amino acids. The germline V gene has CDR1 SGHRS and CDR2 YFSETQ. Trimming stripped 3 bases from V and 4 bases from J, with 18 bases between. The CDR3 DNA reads TGCGCCAGCAGCTCATTGATGGTGGGGGGCGCAGATACGCAGTATTTT. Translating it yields CASSSLMVGGADTQYF.